The sequence of this T cell receptor beta chain was determined in a study of cytomegalovirus exposure and HLA in healthy donors (dated by TCRdb to the late 2010s). In terms of the full investigation: An earlier analysis of some 600 of the donors reported about 260 Gb of sequence data and around 110 million unique TCR beta sequences obtained from about 179 million T cells. A later analysis re-analyzed previously published TCR beta repertoires from roughly 600 donors and added high-resolution HLA genotyping to study TCR occurrence patterns. An early release covering 500 to 750 HLA-typed donors comprised approximately 290 gigabases of sequencing data and around 86 million unique TCR sequences. Rather than drawing on any new phenotypic data, the later analysis identified candidate immune exposures from TCR beta sequences and the way those sequences occurred across donors. HLA typing included class I and class II loci at four-digit resolution. The number of donors typed differed by locus, with roughly 620-640 for A, B, C, DRB1 and DQB1, roughly 550 for DQA1, approximately 580 for DPA1, and 400 to 490 for DPB1. Of the roughly 390 genotyped donors, 81% fell in the genetic ancestry cluster associated with self-reported Caucasian donors. Four to six DR-DQ haplotypes were handled as single units for association and clustering, since linkage in the cohort was strong. High-throughput TCR immunosequencing, statistical association of individual TCRs with disease status, and machine learning were combined to predict cytomegalovirus infection status. All discovery cohort repertoires had been generated using a single sequencing platform. The study profiled the T cell repertoires of hundreds of subjects by immunosequencing and related them to cytomegalovirus serostatus. An earlier analysis of 500 to 650 of the donors applied high-throughput TCR beta sequencing to assess whether each TCR beta V gene segment acted as functional or pseudogenic. Genome-wide SNP genotypes for about 55% of the roughly 670 donors were used in a later genetic analysis, which treated that subset as a discovery cohort. The aim of the study was to test whether cataloging public T cell receptors could identify signatures of past pathogen exposure. On average, around 240,000 unique TCR beta nucleotide sequences were sequenced per donor among about 400 genotyped donors of the cohort, with 15% to 20% of those sequences being non-productive. Alongside the repertoire data, information on donor age, sex, ethnicity and CMV serostatus was compiled. A separate validation cohort of more than 100 different subjects was used in addition to the roughly 720-subject first cohort. What the research found in general, with its limitations: V-gene and J-gene trimming of TCR beta chains was associated with a missense DCLRE1C variant in a later genetic analysis, and the association was replicated in an independent cohort. A few of the identified cytomegalovirus-associated TCR beta chains were confirmed in vitro to be specific for cytomegalovirus antigens. The study listed 150 to 200 TCR beta chains as associated with cytomegalovirus. While some public TCRs were present in many individuals, most TCR sequences turned up only very rarely across donors. Strong co-occurrence of HLA alleles, especially DR and DQ, made assigning TCR associations to individual alleles difficult. A further reported finding was that TCR beta sequences accurately predicted the HLA-A and HLA-B alleles for most subjects in the first cohort. Compared with equally common non-associated chains, HLA-associated TCR beta chains in a later analysis were more clonally expanded and had lower generation probabilities. In an earlier analysis of around 600 of the donors, most TCR beta V segments were observed in productive rearrangements about 87% or about 30% of the time, broadly matching IMGT annotations. The cohort was sequenced for TCR beta chains only, and without alpha or paired-chain data the features that could be detected were limited. The classifier was reported to diagnose cytomegalovirus status with high specificity and sensitivity in both the original cohort and the validation cohort. Several of the top co-occurrence clusters appeared to be linked to parvovirus B19, influenza, CMV and Epstein-Barr virus, according to a later analysis. In a later analysis, TCR association rates were found to vary across HLA loci, with the most associated TCRs seen for DRB1 alleles and the fewest for HLA-C alleles. The authors suggested that the approach could potentially be extended to other disease states and immunological phenotypes. HLA typing was unavailable for some donors at each locus, so association tests used only the typed subset. Specific HLA alleles were associated with 16,951 TCR beta sequences at a false discovery rate of 0.05 in a later analysis. Because the 87-base-pair reads could not distinguish some IMGT-functional V segments, including TRBV6-2 and TRBV6-3, those segments were excluded. Roughly uniform sequencing depth across donors was assumed in presence/absence analyses, although this assumption may not hold. The sequencing pipeline was judged likely to have produced a cluster of highly shared sequence variants as a technical artifact. Because counts were too low, approximately 15 rarely observed V segments, including chromosome 9 orphons, were excluded from the earlier analysis of 587 of the donors. Compared with the roughly 600-donor mean, donors in an Asian-associated ancestry cluster had fewer N-insertions in productive TCRs, according to a later genetic analysis. Linkage disequilibrium might explain the correlated functional status among segregating V segments, but an unknown experimental factor could not be ruled out. Immune exposure information for the cohort was limited to CMV serostatus. A later analysis found that most CMV-associated TCR beta chains appeared HLA-restricted, with HLA associations seemingly driven largely by CMV exposure.

The cohort consisted of 600 to 700 healthy bone marrow donors. All cohort members were sampled while nominally healthy, although unrecorded immune exposures were likely present. The donor was CMV seronegative and was included in the group of a few hundred seronegative cohort members. A peripheral blood sample was provided by each donor, and peripheral blood mononuclear cells were used for TCR beta sequencing. The Qiagen DNeasy Blood Extraction Kit was used to extract genomic DNA from the blood cell samples. The CDR1 and CDR2 encoded by the germline V gene are SGHTA and FQGTGA. The V end gives up 4 bases and the J end 2 bases, leaving 16 bases in the junction not matched to a gene. The CDR3 goes from the cysteine to the phenylalanine over 18 residues. The retained sequence is limited to the CDR3, 54 bases, with the frame set at the first base. This clone was counted a single time. Its antigen is currently not known. Base qualities are not provided; no much larger clone lies one nucleotide away.

The library was obtained by the immunoSEQ multiplex PCR assay. A mixture of 60 forward primers for TCR Vbeta segments and 13 reverse primers for TCR Jbeta segments was used in the multiplex PCR. The CDR3 region of rearranged TCR beta genes was amplified from genomic DNA with a multiplex PCR assay. The Illumina HiSeq System was used to sequence the amplified TCR beta libraries as 87-base-pair reads. In the original analysis: A later analysis tallied 75 million to 95 million unique TCR beta chains across the roughly 610 repertoires, and around 12 million of those chains were shared by two or more donors. Raw reads were error-corrected and collapsed into unique sequences with a nearest-neighbor algorithm that merged closely related sequences to remove PCR and sequencing errors. Alignment of CDR3 sequences to IMGT reference sequences was used to assign V, D and J gene segments. Each retained sequence needed at least a six-nucleotide match to both a V gene segment and a J gene segment. Rearrangements were classified as productive when the CDR3 lacked stop codons and remained in frame with V and J, and all other rearrangements were classified as non-productive. CDR3 was defined according to IMGT convention as the region running from the second conserved V-encoded cysteine to the conserved J-encoded phenylalanine. In an earlier analysis of more than 550 of the donors, sequences lacking an unambiguous match to a single V gene segment were excluded. In an earlier analysis of several hundred of the donors, V segments were called functional above 56.7% productive rearrangements and were called segregating when the between-donor standard deviation exceeded 5%. To diagnose cytomegalovirus status from the catalog of TCR beta chain sequences, a statistical classification framework was built. In a later analysis, V and J genes were assigned by comparing TCR nucleotide sequences against IMGT/GENE-DB human TR gene sequences. Using the TCRdist pipeline, a later analysis assigned CDR3 sequences along with most-parsimonious VDJ recombination scenarios. In a later analysis, each TCR beta chain was defined by its CDR3 amino acid sequence together with its V-gene family, and reads without a unique V-gene family were excluded. A later analysis removed roughly 590 highly shared, low-generation-probability nucleotide sequences to deal with suspected cross-contamination and a sequencing artifact. In a later analysis, a clonal expansion index for each public chain was calculated from normalized within-repertoire ranks of inferred template counts. In a later analysis, generation probabilities were computed with a VDJ recombination model fitted to out-of-frame rearrangements, and the resulting probabilities were checked against IGoR. In a later analysis, hypergeometric tests were used to score TCR-TCR, TCR-HLA and TCR-CMV co-occurrence, with a repertoire-size bias correction applied to TCR pairs. A later analysis estimated false discovery rates by permuting HLA or CMV assignments 20 times. In a later analysis, co-occurring TCRs were grouped using DBSCAN, with TCRdist sequence similarity added in when clustering inside HLA-allele-positive subsets. Repertoires with fewer than 30,000 or more than 120,000 public chains, plus five repertoires with anomalous nucleotide sharing, were excluded from co-occurrence clustering. As stored in TCRdb, this immuneACCESS dataset retains in-frame rearrangements with V and J assigned. A fraction of the clones does not appear; measured against another copy, unresolved V genes explain less than half of the discrepancy, and the remainder lacks a known reason. Clonal size and the V and J genes are those of that table, whereas D and trimming came from the DNA. Within this sample are 110,000 or so clones, with over 70% of them counted one time only. Approximately 2% of the sample is in the top ten clones.

Sequencing was done on a sample of PBMCs. The rearrangement joined TRBV7-3 to TRBJ1-2; TRBD1 fits 7 bases in the junction. The source is a man aged 25-40 years in good health and CMV-seronegative. The CDR3 reads CASSSPSSGETGNYGYTF. The DNA sequence is as follows: TGTGCCAGCAGCTCCCCCTCGTCGGGAGAGACAGGGAACTATGGCTACACCTTC. Where the CDR3 stops, the reference TRBV7-3 and TRBJ1-2 genes take over; the full variable domain is GAGVSQTPSNKVTEKGKYVELRCDPISGHTALYWYRQSLGQGPEFLIYFQGTGAADDSGLPNDRFFAVRPEGSVSTLKIQRTERGDSAVYLCASSSPSSGETGNYGYTFGSGTRLTVV.